These 11 T cell receptor beta chains originate from one sample sequenced in a study of cytomegalovirus exposure and HLA in healthy donors. PCR was performed using 60 Vbeta and 13 Jbeta primers. Here immunoSEQ multiplex PCR was the method, and the copy in TCRdb shows in-frame clones only, minus some. The data show roughly 150,000 clones, almost 80% seen once. The sequencing input was PBMCs. These receptor sequences come from a woman in her twenties or thirties in good health and CMV-seronegative.

This clone was detected a few times. This rearrangement joins TRBV7-2 to TRBJ2-5, with TRBD1 matching over 7 bases. In germline, CDR1 is SGHTA, CDR2 FQGNSA. Germline trimming cut 6 bases from V and 5 bases from J; bases unmatched to any gene: 3. The CDR3 consists of 12 residues. CDR3 amino acids: CASRTGYETQYF. CDR3 sequence (DNA): TGTGCCAGCAGGACAGGGTACGAGACCCAGTACTTC.

This clone has more than one count but fewer than ten. The rearrangement uses TRBV5-1 and TRBJ2-7, with TRBD1 identical over 9 bases. CDR1 SGHRS and CDR2 YFSETQ come from the germline V gene. Trimming took 4 bases from V and 2 from J; bases not matched to a gene: 10. The CDR3 sequence is 16 residues long. In nucleotides, the CDR3 is TGCGCCAGCAGCGTATCACCGGGACAGGGAACCTACGAGCAGTACTTC. This translates into CASSVSPGQGTYEQYF.

This clone came up once. The gene calls are TRBV27 and TRBJ1-5; D is uncertain. The ends were cut back, 5 bases at V and 6 bases at J, with 14 bases in the middle. Germline V lookup: CDR1 MNHEY, CDR2 SMNVEV (reference sequence). The CDR3 has 14 amino acids. The CDR3 nucleotides are TGTGCCAGCAGTCCACCGGGTTTCGGTCAGCCCCAGCATTTT. Residues: CASSPPGFGQPQHF.

The table lists this clone with a few counts. The rearrangement links TRBV4-1 to TRBJ2-3, with TRBD2 matching over 10 bases. V trimming: 1 base; J trimming: 4 bases; junction bases outside the gene matches: 8. The CDR3 is 17 amino acids. Looked up from germline, CDR1 is MGHRA and CDR2 is YSYEKL. CDR3 bases: TGCGCCAGCAGCCAAGTCCGTGGGACTAGCGTGTCAGATACGCAGTATTTT. Its translation: CASSQVRGTSVSDTQYF.

The gene calls are TRBV6-6 and TRBJ1-5, with TRBD1 matching over 7 bases. The CDR3 is 14 residues long. The ends lost 2 bases at V and 5 bases at J; junction bases unmatched: 3. From germline, CDR1 is MNHNY and CDR2 SVGAGI (reference sequence). CDR3 in amino acids: CASSYPTGDQPQHF. In DNA form, the CDR3 reads TGTGCCAGCAGTTACCCCACAGGGGATCAGCCCCAGCATTTT.

CDR3 residues: CASSLGGTGGNYGYTF. CDR3 DNA: TGCGCCAGCAGCTTGGGGGGGACAGGGGGAAACTATGGCTACACCTTC. V and J are TRBV5-1 and TRBJ1-2; TRBD1 aligns across 11 bases. The ends lost 0 bases at V and 2 bases at J; junction bases unmatched: 3. The germline V gene encodes CDR1 SGHRS and CDR2 YFSETQ. There are 16 residues in the CDR3.

The CDR3 DNA is TGCGCCAGCAGCTCCAAAGAGACCCAGTACTTC. Protein: CASSSKETQYF. The gene calls are TRBV5-1 and TRBJ2-5; D gene ambiguous. Germline V gene lookup returns CDR1 SGHRS and CDR2 YFSETQ. Trimming shortened V by 3 bases and J by 3 bases, and 3 bases separated the two germline ends. The CDR3 totals 11 residues.

The chain links TRBV30 to TRBJ1-1; 7 bases are shared with TRBD1. The CDR3 loop spans 17 amino acids. Germline V gene sequence: CDR1 GTSNPN, CDR2 SVGIG (reference sequence). V lost 4 bases and J lost 0; bases outside the gene matches: 14. The CDR3 here is CAWMLPGGWVMNTEAFF. The CDR3 DNA follows: TGTGCCTGGATGTTGCCAGGGGGATGGGTGATGAACACTGAAGCTTTCTTT.

This rearrangement joins TRBV19 to TRBJ1-1; D may be TRBD1 (5 bases). The CDR3 has 14 residues. Germline CDR1 and CDR2: LNHDA and SQIVND (reference sequence). V dropped 3 bases and J dropped 5 bases, with 13 bases sitting between them. The CDR3 DNA is TGTGCCAGTAGTATGGGCCGGGGGGGGACTGAAGCTTTCTTT. It specifies CASSMGRGGTEAFF.

The chain recombines TRBV9 with TRBJ2-1; D is unresolved. There are 13 residues in the CDR3. The germline V and J ends were trimmed by 1 base and 6 bases, with 8 bases remaining between them. Germline V lookup: CDR1 SGDLS, CDR2 YYNGEE. CDR3 sequence (DNA): TGTGCCAGCAGCGTAACCGGCGGCAATGAGCAGTTCTTC. Translation gives CASSVTGGNEQFF.

Only one count was recorded for this clone. Other DNA sequences in this sample translate to the same CDR3. The gene calls are TRBV7-2 and TRBJ1-3; perhaps TRBD1 as D (5 bases). Trimming removed 6 bases at V and 2 bases at J, with 14 bases between. CDR1 and CDR2 from the germline V gene are SGHTA and FQGNSA. The CDR3 loop spans 15 amino acids. In DNA form, the CDR3 reads TGTGCCAGCAGGGATGGTACAGGCGCTGGAAACACCATATATTTT. Translated: CASRDGTGAGNTIYF.